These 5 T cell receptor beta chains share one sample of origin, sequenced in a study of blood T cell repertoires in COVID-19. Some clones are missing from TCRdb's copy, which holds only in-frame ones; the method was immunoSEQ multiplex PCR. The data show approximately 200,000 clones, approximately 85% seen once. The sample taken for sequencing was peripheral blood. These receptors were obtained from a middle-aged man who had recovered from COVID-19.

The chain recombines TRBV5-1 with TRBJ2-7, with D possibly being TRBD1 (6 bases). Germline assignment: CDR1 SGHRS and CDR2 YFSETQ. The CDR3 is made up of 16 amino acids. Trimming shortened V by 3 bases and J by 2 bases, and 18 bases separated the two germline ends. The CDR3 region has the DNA TGCGCCAGCAGCTCTGGAGCGGCAGGGGTACCCTACGAGCAGTACTTC. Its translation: CASSSGAAGVPYEQYF.

The CDR3 region is CASSPQGYYGYTF. In nucleotides, the CDR3 is TGTGCCAGCAGCCCACAGGGGTACTATGGCTACACCTTC. The chain recombines TRBV14 with TRBJ1-2, with 7 bases lining up with TRBD1. In germline, CDR1 is SGHDN, CDR2 FVKESK. J was trimmed by 3 bases and V by 4 bases; bases with no gene match: 2. The length of the CDR3 is 13 residues.

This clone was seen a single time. The CDR3 DNA reads TGTGCCAGCAGCAGGACAGGGATTAATGAAAAACTGTTTTTT. Its translation: CASSRTGINEKLFF. The chain joins TRBV6-5 to TRBJ1-4, with 8 bases fitting TRBD1. The CDR3 is 14 residues long. Germline CDR1 reads MNHEY; CDR2 reads SVGAGI. The V gene end was trimmed by 6 bases and the J gene end by 4 bases; junction bases not matched to a gene: 4.

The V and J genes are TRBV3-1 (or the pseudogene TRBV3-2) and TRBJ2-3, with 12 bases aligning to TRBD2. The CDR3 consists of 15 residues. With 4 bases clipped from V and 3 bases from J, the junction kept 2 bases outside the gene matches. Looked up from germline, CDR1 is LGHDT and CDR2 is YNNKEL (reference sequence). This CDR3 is CASSPTSGSTDTQYF. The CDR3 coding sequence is TGTGCCAGCAGCCCGACTAGCGGGAGTACAGATACGCAGTATTTT.

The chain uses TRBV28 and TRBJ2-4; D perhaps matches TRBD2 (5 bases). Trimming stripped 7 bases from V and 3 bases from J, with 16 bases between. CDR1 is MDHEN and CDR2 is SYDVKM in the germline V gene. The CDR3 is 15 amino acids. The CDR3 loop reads CASTSGGLGKNIQYF. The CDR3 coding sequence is TGTGCCAGCACATCTGGCGGGTTAGGCAAAAACATTCAGTACTTC. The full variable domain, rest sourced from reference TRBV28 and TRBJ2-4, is DVKVTQSSRYLVKRTGEKVFLECVQDMDHENMFWYRQDPGLGLRLIYFSYDVKMKEKGDIPEGYSVSREKKERFSLILESASTNQTSMYLCASTSGGLGKNIQYFGAGTRLSVL.